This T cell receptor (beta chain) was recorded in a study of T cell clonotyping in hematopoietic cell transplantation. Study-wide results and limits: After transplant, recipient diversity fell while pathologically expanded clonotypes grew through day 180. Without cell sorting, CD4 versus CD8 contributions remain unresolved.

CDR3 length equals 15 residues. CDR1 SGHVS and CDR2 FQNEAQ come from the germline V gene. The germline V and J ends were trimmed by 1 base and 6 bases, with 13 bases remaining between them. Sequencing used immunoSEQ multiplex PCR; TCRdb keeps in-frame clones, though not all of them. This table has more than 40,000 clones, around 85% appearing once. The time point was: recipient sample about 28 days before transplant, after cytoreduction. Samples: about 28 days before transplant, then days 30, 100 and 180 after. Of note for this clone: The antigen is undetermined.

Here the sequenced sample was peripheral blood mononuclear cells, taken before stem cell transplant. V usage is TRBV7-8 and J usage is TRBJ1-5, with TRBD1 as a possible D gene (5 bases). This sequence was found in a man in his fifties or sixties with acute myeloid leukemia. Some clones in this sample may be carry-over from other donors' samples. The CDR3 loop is CASSLGRSGAQPQHF. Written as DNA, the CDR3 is TGTGCCAGCAGCTTAGGTCGGAGTGGGGCTCAGCCCCAGCATTTT.